The 28 T cell receptor beta chains presented below share a single source sample, sequenced in a study of OX40 agonist ivuxolimab in advanced cancers. This table comes from immunoSEQ multiplex PCR, and its TCRdb copy is limited to in-frame clones, with some not included. The sample yields roughly 70,000 clones, 85% seen once. The source was CD4+ or CD8+ T cells sorted from blood, collected in a trial of the OX40 agonist ivuxolimab. Every receptor here comes from an adult with an advanced solid tumor such as melanoma, head and neck, liver or kidney cancer.

The chain carries TRBV5-5 and TRBJ1-1, with 7 bases fitting TRBD1. The CDR3 is 15 residues long. Germline CDR1 is SGHKS and CDR2 is YYEKEE (reference sequence). V lost 0 bases and J lost 4; bases outside the gene matches: 6. Here the CDR3 DNA reads TGTGCCAGCAGCTTGGCCGGCAGGGGGATCACTGAAGCTTTCTTT. Its translation: CASSLAGRGITEAFF.

The chain combines TRBV30 with TRBJ1-4; the D gene is possibly TRBD1 (5 bases). V lost 2 bases and J lost 5, with 15 bases in between. Germline CDR1 reads GTSNPN; CDR2 reads SVGIG (reference sequence). This CDR3 is built from 15 residues. CDR3 amino acids: CAWSLSGPGNEKLFF. The CDR3, as DNA: TGTGCCTGGAGTCTTTCGGGTCCAGGGAATGAAAAACTGTTTTTT.

This chain links TRBV9 with TRBJ1-2, with D tentatively TRBD1 (6 bases). This CDR3 is built from 14 residues. Germline V gives CDR1 SGDLS, CDR2 YYNGEE. V was pared by 3 bases and J by 2 bases, with 11 bases between. As DNA, the CDR3 is TGTGCCAGCAGCGCTCACAGGGAGAACTATGGCTACACCTTC. Its protein is CASSAHRENYGYTF.

CDR3 in amino acids: CASSELASGKVEQFF. CDR3 nucleotides: TGTGCCAGCAGTGAATTGGCTAGCGGGAAGGTTGAGCAGTTCTTC. The chain carries TRBV25-1 and TRBJ2-1, with 9 bases fitting TRBD2. CDR1 MGHDK and CDR2 SYGVNS come from the germline V gene. The CDR3 length is 15 residues. J gave up 9 bases and V 1 base, and 7 bases lay outside the gene matches.

The chain combines TRBV19 with TRBJ2-4; TRBD1 matches 8 bases. V shed 5 bases and J 8 bases; nucleotides not matched to a gene: 5. The length of the CDR3 is 13 residues. Germline V gene lookup returns CDR1 LNHDA and CDR2 SQIVND (reference sequence). Here the CDR3 DNA reads TGTGCCAGTAGTGAGACAGGGGCAGACATTCAGTACTTC. It translates to CASSETGADIQYF.

J is TRBJ1-6 and V is TRBV30, with no clear D. V dropped 4 bases and J dropped 8 bases, with 9 bases sitting between them. Per germline, CDR1 GTSNPN and CDR2 SVGIG (reference sequence). This CDR3 is 12 amino acids long. CDR3 region: CAWNENHSPLHF. CDR3 coding DNA: TGTGCCTGGAACGAGAATCATTCACCCCTCCACTTT.

The rearrangement uses TRBV7-6 and TRBJ2-1, with D perhaps being TRBD1 or TRBD2 (5 bases each). Germline V lookup: CDR1 SGHVS, CDR2 FNYEAQ. With 3 bases removed from V and 7 bases from J, the gap between germline ends came to 10 bases. The CDR3 loop spans 13 amino acids. Written as DNA, the CDR3 is TGTGCCAGCAGCTTTGGGACCCCGAATGAGCAGTTCTTC. It is translated as CASSFGTPNEQFF.

This chain links TRBV10-3 with TRBJ2-2; 10 positions agree with TRBD2. With 4 bases clipped from V and 5 bases from J, the junction kept 13 bases outside the gene matches. The CDR3 runs 18 residues. Germline values: CDR1 ENHRY, CDR2 SYGVKD. The CDR3 region has the DNA TGTGCCATCAGTGTTTTTGGGCTAGCGGGAGTCCAGACCGGGGAGCTGTTTTTT. Translated, it gives CAISVFGLAGVQTGELFF.

V usage is TRBV5-1 and J usage is TRBJ1-2; D is ambiguous. The germline V gene has CDR1 SGHRS and CDR2 YFSETQ. This CDR3 has 14 amino acids. Trimming took off 0 bases at V and 4 bases at J, with 10 bases between the two ends. This chain's CDR3 is CASSLETPPYGYTF. The CDR3 coding sequence is TGCGCCAGCAGCTTGGAAACACCGCCCTATGGCTACACCTTC.

This chain joins TRBV9 and TRBJ2-3; 9 nucleotides agree with TRBD2. Trimming removed 3 bases from V and 1 base from J; junction bases left unmatched: 12. The CDR3 contains 18 residues. The germline V gene has CDR1 SGDLS and CDR2 YYNGEE. CDR3 protein: CASSASGGTRLGTDTQYF. The CDR3 nucleotides are TGTGCCAGCAGCGCAAGCGGGGGGACCCGATTGGGCACAGATACGCAGTATTTT.

The chain has TRBV19 and TRBJ2-7; D assignment may be TRBD1 or TRBD2 (5 bases each). Germline V lookup: CDR1 LNHDA, CDR2 SQIVND (reference sequence). This CDR3 comprises 12 residues. Trimming left V 4 bases short and J 7 bases short, with 11 bases between. Here the CDR3 DNA reads TGTGCCAGTAGTAGAGGGGTCGGTGAGCAGTACTTC. Translated: CASSRGVGEQYF.

The CDR3 sequence: CASSVTGGGNTGELFF. DNA for the CDR3: TGTGCCAGCAGCGTCACAGGGGGAGGGAATACCGGGGAGCTGTTTTTT. This sequence joins TRBV5-4 and TRBJ2-2, with a tentative D call TRBD1 (8 bases). V dropped 4 bases and J dropped 5 bases, with 18 bases sitting between them. The CDR3 is 16 residues long. CDR1 SGHNT and CDR2 YYREEE come from the germline V gene (reference sequence).

The chain has TRBV7-2 and TRBJ1-2; perhaps TRBD1 as D (6 bases). Germline V CDR1 and CDR2: SGHTA, FQGNSA. This CDR3 is built from 17 residues. Deletions cut 2 bases from V and 3 bases from J, with 19 bases between. The CDR3 here is CASSLWAGAGVDYGYTF. DNA for the CDR3: TGTGCCAGCAGCTTATGGGCAGGGGCTGGTGTAGACTATGGCTACACCTTC.

The rearrangement links TRBV4-2 to TRBJ1-2; 11 bases map to TRBD1. V lost 1 base and J lost 2; bases outside the gene matches: 9. CDR1 and CDR2 from the germline V gene are LGHNA and YNFKEQ. This CDR3 spans 18 amino acids. CDR3: CASSQVVGDRGSNYGYTF. The CDR3 nucleotides are TGTGCCAGCAGCCAAGTGGTTGGGGACAGGGGGTCCAACTATGGCTACACCTTC.

The genes are TRBV7-2 and TRBJ1-2, with D unresolved. CDR1 is SGHTA and CDR2 is FQGNSA in the germline V gene. The ends were cut back, 5 bases at V and 1 base at J, with 5 bases in the middle. This CDR3 spans 12 amino acids. In nucleotides, the CDR3 is TGTGCCAGCAGCCCAGATAACTATGGCTACACCTTC. The encoded protein is CASSPDNYGYTF.

The table lists this clone with a few counts. This chain uses TRBV30 with TRBJ1-4, with 11 positions matching TRBD1. CDR3 length: 14 amino acids. Unmatched junction bases numbered 4, after V lost 3 bases and J lost 7 bases. Germline CDR1 is GTSNPN and CDR2 is SVGIG (reference sequence). CDR3 region: CAWSRTGGREKLFF. The CDR3 bases are TGTGCCTGGAGCCGGACAGGGGGCCGTGAAAAACTGTTTTTT.

This clone was recorded once. The chain recombines TRBV7-9 with TRBJ2-1; D unclear. This CDR3 is 14 amino acids long. Germline V gene data show CDR1 as SEHNR and CDR2 as FQNEAQ (reference sequence). Deletions cut 0 bases from V and 7 bases from J, with 10 bases between. CDR3 sequence (DNA): TGTGCCAGCAGCTTAGCGGGATCAGGAAATGAGCAGTTCTTC. This translates into CASSLAGSGNEQFF. The complete variable domain, with remaining parts taken from reference TRBV7-9 and TRBJ2-1, reads DTGVSQNPRHKITKRGQNVTFRCDPISEHNRLYWYRQTLGQGPEFLTYFQNEAQLEKSRLLSDRFSAERPKGSFSTLEIQRTEQGDSAMYLCASSLAGSGNEQFFGPGTRLTVL.

This sequence joins TRBV6-5 and TRBJ2-1; no reliable D call. V was pared by 3 bases and J by 6 bases, with 18 bases between. The CDR3 extends over 16 amino acids. Germline values: CDR1 MNHEY, CDR2 SVGAGI. The CDR3 coding sequence is TGTGCCAGCAGTTATGACGTATACAGAACCGGCAATGAGCAGTTCTTC. This encodes CASSYDVYRTGNEQFF.

V usage is TRBV30 and J usage is TRBJ1-6; D gene ambiguous. Germline V lookup: CDR1 GTSNPN, CDR2 SVGIG (reference sequence). The CDR3 is made up of 12 amino acids. Trimming cost V 3 bases and J 8 bases, with 8 bases left between them. The CDR3 protein is CAWSAGDSPLHF. The CDR3 nucleotides are TGTGCCTGGAGCGCGGGTGATTCACCCCTCCACTTT.

This clone is medium-sized by share. This chain joins TRBV11-3 and TRBJ1-3, with 8 bases that match TRBD1. V was pared by 3 bases and J by 3 bases, with 1 base of the junction left unmatched. The CDR3 is 14 residues long. From germline, CDR1 is SGHNT and CDR2 YENEEA. CDR3 loop: CASSFGTGGNTIYF. The CDR3 bases are TGTGCCAGCAGCTTCGGGACAGGTGGAAACACCATATATTTT.

This clone was seen a few times. The chain couples TRBV7-8 to TRBJ2-3, with a possible D match to TRBD2 (6 bases). The V and J ends lost 5 bases and 7 bases respectively, with 10 bases between them. The CDR3 spans 12 residues. Germline V gene data show CDR1 as SGHVS and CDR2 as FQNEAQ. The CDR3 is CASSPRGNTQYF. CDR3 DNA: TGTGCCAGCAGCCCCCGGGGGAATACGCAGTATTTT.

The gene calls are TRBV6-1 and TRBJ2-7; D possibly corresponds to TRBD2 (7 bases). This CDR3 has 17 residues. The V end was cut by 4 bases, the J end by 6 bases, with 25 bases between. The V gene's germline CDR1 is MNHNS and CDR2 SASEGT. CDR3 nucleotide sequence: TGTGCCAGCAGTGGGATCCGGAGCGGGGACACCTCTCGCGAGCAGTACTTC. This encodes CASSGIRSGDTSREQYF.

This clone has only one observation. The rearrangement joins TRBV5-4 to TRBJ1-2; D uncertain. This CDR3 is built from 15 residues. V was shortened by 0 bases and J by 2 bases, with 11 bases between the two germline ends. CDR1 is SGHNT, CDR2 YYREEE, per germline (reference sequence). The CDR3 protein is CASSLGGRENYGYTF. CDR3 nucleotides: TGTGCCAGCAGCTTGGGCGGGCGGGAAAACTATGGCTACACCTTC.

Remarks on this clone: One junction end does not reproduce the germline sequence, and a read error may be involved. The J gene is TRBJ2-7, the V gene TRBV5-3; 7 nucleotides align to TRBD2. TRBV5-3 is an ORF; its function is uncertain. The CDR3 has 13 residues. This CDR3 is CASSLGGQGEQYF. CDR3 bases: TGTGCCAGCAGCTTGGGAGGGCAGGGCGAGCAGTACTTC.

V gene TRBV28 combines with J gene TRBJ2-7; weak D call: TRBD2 (5 bases). V lost 7 bases and J lost 2, with 15 bases in between. The CDR3 is 14 amino acids. From germline, CDR1 is MDHEN and CDR2 SYDVKM. As DNA, the CDR3 is TGTGCCAGCACCTCGGACCCGAGGGCCTACGAGCAGTACTTC. Translation gives CASTSDPRAYEQYF.

The V gene is TRBV2, the J gene TRBJ1-6; the D is unclear. Germline CDR1 and CDR2: SNHLY and FYNNEI. The CDR3 is made up of 15 amino acids. Trimming pared 10 bases from V and 3 bases from J, leaving 16 bases between. CDR3 coding DNA: TGTGCCACCACCCTAGCGGGGATCTATAATTCACCCCTCCACTTT. It translates to CATTLAGIYNSPLHF.

This chain connects TRBV19 to TRBJ1-6; 9 bases align to TRBD1. Unmatched junction bases numbered 5, after V lost 6 bases and J lost 2 bases. Germline CDR1 LNHDA, CDR2 SQIVND (reference sequence). The CDR3 has 16 residues. The chain's CDR3 is CASRSGQGTYNSPLHF. The CDR3 DNA follows: TGTGCCAGTAGGAGCGGACAGGGGACCTATAATTCACCCCTCCACTTT.

V usage is TRBV11-2 and J usage is TRBJ2-7; D is perhaps TRBD2 (5 bases). This CDR3 comprises 13 residues. The germline V gene encodes CDR1 SGHAT and CDR2 FQNNGV. Trimming shortened V by 3 bases and J by 6 bases, and 12 bases separated the two germline ends. CDR3 sequence (DNA): TGTGCCAGCAGCTTTCCGACCGGAGGCGAGCAGTACTTC. Protein sequence: CASSFPTGGEQYF.